This passage covers 31 T cell receptor beta chains from one sample sequenced in a study of identical twins. TCRdb analysed the 5' RACE reads with MiXCR anew, one entry per CDR3 protein. The data hold 200,000 to 300,000 distinct CDR3 sequences, with roughly a tenth observed a single time. The sample taken for sequencing was memory T cells sorted from blood. These receptors all stem from a man aged 50-59 years in good health.

In its sample, this clonotype was seen many times. This chain joins TRBV29-1 and TRBJ2-7; D may correspond to TRBD1 or TRBD2 (7 bases each). CDR3 length: 15 residues. Germline V gene data show CDR1 as SQVTM and CDR2 as ANQGSEA. V gave up 3 bases and J gave up 4 bases, with 19 bases separating them. CDR3 coding DNA: TGCAGCGTTGAGAGCAGGGGGGGCGGTTTGTACGAGCAGTACTTC. It yields the protein CSVESRGGGLYEQYF.

The chain carries TRBV5-1 and TRBJ2-5; 8 bases fit TRBD1. The CDR3 totals 14 residues. Germline trimming cut 3 bases from V and 3 bases from J; bases unmatched to any gene: 4. Germline V lookup: CDR1 SGHRS, CDR2 YFSETQ. The CDR3 loop is CASSWRGQEETQYF. Written as DNA, the CDR3 is TGCGCCAGCAGCTGGAGGGGACAGGAAGAGACCCAGTACTTC. The whole variable domain, remainder taken from reference TRBV5-1 and TRBJ2-5, is KAGVTQTPRYLIKTRGQQVTLSCSPISGHRSVSWYQQTPGQGLQFLFEYFSETQRNKGNFPGRFSGRQFSNSRSEMNVSTLELGDSALYLCASSWRGQEETQYFGPGTRLLVL.

This clonotype came up many times. The V and J genes are TRBV7-8 and TRBJ2-3, with 13 bases fitting TRBD2. CDR1 and CDR2 from the germline V gene are SGHVS and FQNEAQ. This CDR3 contains 18 residues. V shed 2 bases, J shed 5 bases, and the junction held 10 bases outside the gene matches. In nucleotides, the CDR3 is TGTGCCAGCAGCTTAATTGGGACTAGCGGGGCCCATGTAGATACGCAGTATTTT. As protein: CASSLIGTSGAHVDTQYF.

As concerns this clonotype: Given a much more abundant clone one base away, this may be a read error. The chain employs TRBV28 and TRBJ1-1; 9 bases are shared with TRBD1. This CDR3 spans 14 amino acids. Germline loops: CDR1 MDHEN, CDR2 SYDVKM. In DNA, the CDR3 is TGTGCCAGCAGTCCGGGACAGGGTTGGACTGAAGTTTTCTTT. Translation: CASSPGQGWTEVFF.

The chain has TRBV5-1 and TRBJ2-7; 11 nucleotides agree with TRBD1. J was trimmed by 6 bases and V by 3 bases; bases with no gene match: 8. The CDR3 consists of 15 residues. The V gene's germline CDR1 is SGHRS and CDR2 YFSETQ. This CDR3 is CASSSLAGQGGEQYF. The CDR3, as DNA: TGCGCCAGCAGCTCCCTCGCGGGACAGGGGGGCGAGCAGTACTTC.

This clonotype turned up a few times. The chain carries TRBV7-9 and TRBJ1-1, with a possible D match to TRBD1 (5 bases). This CDR3 comprises 16 residues. From germline, CDR1 is SEHNR and CDR2 FQNEAQ (reference sequence). Trimming removed 8 bases from V and 3 bases from J, with 22 bases in between. CDR3 amino acids: CASAGIREPGDTEAFF. The DNA for the CDR3 is TGTGCCAGCGCCGGGATCAGGGAACCCGGGGACACTGAAGCTTTCTTT.

The genes are TRBV4-2 and TRBJ2-3; weak D call: TRBD1 (5 bases). The V gene lost 4 bases and the J gene lost 5 bases, with 10 bases spanning the gap. The germline V gene encodes CDR1 LGHNA and CDR2 YNFKEQ. This CDR3 region has 13 residues. The CDR3 DNA is TGTGCCAGCAGCCGTGACAGATTAGATACGCAGTATTTT. The encoded protein is CASSRDRLDTQYF.

This clonotype turned up a few times. This sequence joins TRBV20-1 and TRBJ2-5; 7 positions agree with TRBD2. The length of the CDR3 is 13 residues. Trimming took 2 bases from V and 3 from J; bases not matched to a gene: 3. Per germline, CDR1 DFQATT and CDR2 SNEGSKA (reference sequence). The CDR3 spells CSARQGGKETQYF. CDR3 sequence (DNA): TGCAGTGCTAGACAGGGAGGGAAAGAGACCCAGTACTTC.

As concerns this clonotype: A junction end diverges from the germline sequence, so it may reflect a read error. In DNA, the CDR3 is TGTGCCAGCAGCCAAGACGACAGGGCTCGGAATGAAAAACGGTTTTTT. Its translation is CASSQDDRARNEKRFF. The chain recombines TRBV3-1 with TRBJ1-4; TRBD1 matches at 7 bases. Germline CDR1 and CDR2: LGHDT and YNNKEL (reference sequence). The length of the CDR3 is 16 residues.

In its sample, this clonotype was seen many times. The chain carries TRBV4-3 and TRBJ2-1; 9 nucleotides agree with TRBD2. V was pared by 0 bases and J by 6 bases, with 3 bases of the junction left unmatched. Looked up from germline, CDR1 is LGHNA and CDR2 is YSLEER. The CDR3 is made up of 15 amino acids. Here the CDR3 DNA reads TGCGCCAGCAGCCAAGATGGGACTAGCTTCAATGAGCAGTTCTTC. Translated, it gives CASSQDGTSFNEQFF.

At least ten counts were recorded for this clonotype. This chain joins TRBV20-1 and TRBJ2-3; 8 positions match TRBD2. The V segment lost 0 bases and the J segment 8 bases; nucleotides outside the gene matches: 10. This CDR3 contains 15 residues. Per the germline V gene, CDR1 is DFQATT and CDR2 is SNEGSKA (reference sequence). CDR3 sequence reads: CSARDLRTSLVTQYF. The CDR3 nucleotides are TGCAGTGCTAGAGATTTGCGGACTAGCCTGGTTACGCAGTATTTT.

This clonotype was seen a handful of times. The V call is TRBV6-5, the J call TRBJ1-2; D gene uncertain. V was cut by 6 bases and J by 4 bases, with 9 bases left in between. The germline V gene encodes CDR1 MNHEY and CDR2 SVGAGI. This CDR3 has 12 residues. The CDR3 protein is CASRDAGYGYTF. CDR3 coding DNA: TGTGCCAGCAGGGACGCTGGCTATGGCTACACCTTC.

This clonotype was recorded at least ten times. This chain uses TRBV4-2 with TRBJ2-3; no definite D call. Germline V CDR1 and CDR2: LGHNA, YNFKEQ. The CDR3 length is 11 residues. Trimming removed 8 bases from V and 6 bases from J, with 9 bases in between. This chain's CDR3 is CASLNGDTQYF. CDR3 coding DNA: TGTGCCAGCCTGAATGGCGATACGCAGTATTTT.

This clonotype was counted ten times or more. The rearrangement uses TRBV4-3 and TRBJ2-3; D is ambiguous. Germline values: CDR1 LGHNA, CDR2 YSLEER. V dropped 0 bases and J dropped 7 bases, with 8 bases sitting between them. The CDR3 is 13 residues long. As DNA, the CDR3 is TGCGCCAGCAGCCAAGATAAGGCATATACGCAGTATTTT. Encoded protein: CASSQDKAYTQYF.

This clonotype appeared many times. This chain links TRBV10-3 with TRBJ2-1; D unclear. The ends were cut back, 0 bases at V and 4 bases at J, with 4 bases in the middle. Germline CDR1 is ENHRY and CDR2 is SYGVKD. The CDR3 is 13 residues long. CDR3: CAISESNYNEQFF. The CDR3 DNA sequence: TGTGCCATCAGTGAGTCTAATTACAATGAGCAGTTCTTC.

The chain combines TRBV10-2 with TRBJ1-3, with a weak D call TRBD1 (6 bases). The germline CDR1 and CDR2 sequences are WSHSY and SAAADI. The CDR3 totals 16 residues. V lost 3 bases, J lost 0 bases, and 12 bases lay in between. The CDR3, as DNA: TGCGCCAGCAGTGAACCTCGACAGGCCTCTGGAAACACCATATATTTT. Translated: CASSEPRQASGNTIYF.

This clonotype occurred many times. The genes are TRBV6-1 and TRBJ2-3, with 7 nucleotides matching TRBD1. CDR1 is MNHNS and CDR2 is SASEGT in the germline V gene. This CDR3 has 18 amino acids. V was pared by 6 bases and J by 4 bases, with 19 bases of the junction left unmatched. The CDR3 is CASRTYRPGGRGADTQYF. CDR3 DNA sequence: TGTGCCAGCAGAACCTATCGGCCAGGGGGAAGGGGAGCAGATACGCAGTATTTT.

This clonotype was observed at least ten times. The chain employs TRBV7-2 and TRBJ2-3; D may correspond to TRBD1 or TRBD2 (6 bases each). Germline loops: CDR1 SGHTA, CDR2 FQGNSA. There are 14 residues in the CDR3. Trimming removed 5 bases at V and 5 bases at J, with 14 bases between. The CDR3 region has the DNA TGTGCCAGCAGCCCCATGGGGGGCCTAGATACGCAGTATTTT. Translation gives CASSPMGGLDTQYF.

This clonotype was observed a handful of times. This chain connects TRBV7-2 to TRBJ1-5; D gene unclear. The length of the CDR3 is 13 residues. Germline V gives CDR1 SGHTA, CDR2 FQGNSA. Trimming pared 3 bases from V and 6 bases from J, leaving 9 bases between. CDR3 loop: CASSFGKGQPQHF. The CDR3 DNA is TGTGCCAGCAGCTTTGGAAAGGGTCAGCCCCAGCATTTT.

CDR3 in amino acids: CASSVRSAYQETQYF. CDR3 sequence (DNA): TGTGCCAGCAGCGTAAGATCAGCGTACCAAGAGACCCAGTACTTC. V gene TRBV9 combines with J gene TRBJ2-5; no clear D gene. Germline CDR1 SGDLS, CDR2 YYNGEE. Trimming cost V 1 base and J 0 bases, with 10 bases left between them. This CDR3 is 15 amino acids long.

This clonotype was recorded a few times. The chain joins TRBV28 to TRBJ2-7, with TRBD1 matching over 7 bases. Germline-derived CDR1 and CDR2 are MDHEN and SYDVKM. J was trimmed by 4 bases and V by 6 bases; bases with no gene match: 9. The CDR3 totals 14 residues. The CDR3 bases are TGTGCCAGCAGATCAACGACAGGGATTTACGAGCAGTACTTC. Translated, it gives CASRSTTGIYEQYF.

This clonotype was recorded a few times. The chain carries TRBV5-1 and TRBJ1-2, with D perhaps TRBD1 (6 bases). V gave up 0 bases and J gave up 6 bases, with 15 bases separating them. In germline, CDR1 is SGHRS, CDR2 YFSETQ. This CDR3 is 15 amino acids long. CDR3 coding DNA: TGCGCCAGCAGCTTGGGGGCCTCGGGGGGCGATGGCTACACCTTC. Protein: CASSLGASGGDGYTF. Variable domain in full (rest from reference TRBV5-1 and TRBJ1-2): KAGVTQTPRYLIKTRGQQVTLSCSPISGHRSVSWYQQTPGQGLQFLFEYFSETQRNKGNFPGRFSGRQFSNSRSEMNVSTLELGDSALYLCASSLGASGGDGYTFGSGTRLTVV.

The CDR3 is CASGLGANSPLHF. The CDR3 bases are TGTGCCAGCGGGCTTGGAGCTAATTCACCCCTCCACTTT. The chain couples TRBV6-1 to TRBJ1-6; no clear D. Trimming removed 8 bases from V and 6 bases from J, with 11 bases in between. This CDR3 spans 13 amino acids. In germline, CDR1 is MNHNS, CDR2 SASEGT.

This clonotype has ten or more counts. This chain connects TRBV11-2 to TRBJ2-5, with 10 bases lining up with TRBD1. CDR3 length: 14 residues. Germline lookup yields CDR1 SGHAT and CDR2 FQNNGV. V gave up 5 bases and J gave up 7 bases; unmatched junction bases: 7. The CDR3, as DNA: TGTGCCAGCAGCCCCGACAGGGGGCGGGGGACCCAGTACTTC. It specifies CASSPDRGRGTQYF.

This clonotype was seen repeatedly, ten times or more. The CDR3 loop is CASSLGDRLTDTQYF. As DNA, the CDR3 is TGCGCCAGCAGCTTGGGAGACAGACTCACAGATACGCAGTATTTT. This rearrangement joins TRBV5-1 to TRBJ2-3, with D maybe TRBD1 (5 bases). The V end lost 0 bases, the J end lost 2 bases, and 10 bases lay between the germline ends. The CDR3 has 15 residues. CDR1 and CDR2 (germline): SGHRS, YFSETQ.

This chain connects TRBV5-1 to TRBJ2-7; 8 bases align to TRBD1. The length of the CDR3 is 14 residues. From germline, CDR1 is SGHRS and CDR2 YFSETQ. The V and J ends lost 0 bases and 6 bases, in that order; junction bases with no gene match: 5. CDR3 amino acids: CASSLELGQGEQYF. In nucleotides, the CDR3 is TGCGCCAGCAGCTTGGAACTCGGACAGGGCGAGCAGTACTTC.

At least ten counts were recorded for this clonotype. The chain has TRBV7-2 and TRBJ2-5; weak D call: TRBD1 (5 bases). The CDR3 sequence is 15 residues long. CDR1 is SGHTA and CDR2 is FQGNSA in the germline V gene. V shed 1 base and J shed 6 bases, with 15 bases lying between them. The CDR3 DNA reads TGTGCCAGCAGCTTAGGGGTCAGGGTGCGGCAGACCCAGTACTTC. The encoded protein is CASSLGVRVRQTQYF.

This clonotype was counted at least ten times. The genes are TRBV27 and TRBJ2-1; maybe TRBD1 (6 bases). The CDR3 loop spans 17 amino acids. V was trimmed by 5 bases and J by 8 bases, leaving 25 bases between them. Germline V gene sequence: CDR1 MNHEY, CDR2 SMNVEV (reference sequence). The CDR3 region has the DNA TGTGCCAGCAGTCCCAGGGTTGGGGGCTTTGTTAATCATGAGCAGTTCTTC. Encoded protein: CASSPRVGGFVNHEQFF.

The V and J genes are TRBV6-1 and TRBJ1-2; D uncertain. CDR1 is MNHNS, CDR2 SASEGT, per germline. Trimming pared 6 bases from V and 2 bases from J, leaving 10 bases between. CDR3 length: 13 amino acids. The chain's CDR3 is CASRSDANYGYTF. CDR3 nucleotide sequence: TGTGCCAGCAGATCAGACGCAAACTATGGCTACACCTTC.

This rearrangement joins TRBV20-1 to TRBJ1-4; D ambiguous. CDR3 length: 19 residues. Germline V lookup: CDR1 DFQATT, CDR2 SNEGSKA (reference sequence). Trimming took off 5 bases at V and 0 bases at J, with 25 bases between the two ends. The CDR3 bases are TGCAGTGCTCGGGATGCCGGCAATAGACCACTGACAACTAATGAAAAACTGTTTTTT. Its protein product is CSARDAGNRPLTTNEKLFF.

Only a few counts were recorded for this clonotype. The rearrangement uses TRBV7-2 and TRBJ2-7; D perhaps matches TRBD2 (5 bases). Germline lookup yields CDR1 SGHTA and CDR2 FQGNSA. The V end lost 1 base, the J end lost 4 bases, and 11 bases lay between the germline ends. The CDR3 consists of 14 residues. CDR3 sequence reads: CASSLVSAGYEQYF. In nucleotides, the CDR3 is TGTGCCAGCAGCTTAGTCTCGGCGGGTTACGAGCAGTACTTC.